This T cell receptor beta chain stems from a study of blood T cell repertoires in COVID-19. At the level of the study: T cells, B-cell-depleted T cells, or PBMCs supplied cDNA or gDNA.

Repertoires were generated with immunoSEQ multiplex PCR, while TCRdb's copy carries only in-frame clones and drops some. The sample includes 150,000 or so clones, around 83% of them seen just once. The sample was peripheral blood. This receptor was taken from a woman aged 60-75 years with acute or convalescent COVID-19.

Written as DNA, the CDR3 is TGTGCCAGCTCACGTGCCGGGACATTAATCCGCACAGATACGCAGTATTTT. It codes for CASSRAGTLIRTDTQYF. This chain links TRBV18 with TRBJ2-3; a weak D match, TRBD1 (6 bases). Germline-derived CDR1 and CDR2 are KGHSH and LQKENI. Trimming removed 4 bases at V and 1 base at J, with 18 bases between. The CDR3 covers 17 residues.